A single sample gave rise to the 5 T cell receptor beta chains below, sequenced in a study of CD8+ T cells in alopecia areata. The sample's treatment: oral pan-JAK inhibitor, 5-10 mg twice daily. Sequencing templates came from extracted RNA that was reverse transcribed into cDNA. Sequencing was performed with immunoSEQ multiplex PCR; in TCRdb, only in-frame clones are kept and a portion is missing. The data contain a few hundred thousand clones, 35% to 40% of them singletons. Sequenced material: CD4+ T cells sorted from blood, taken at approximately week 30, from a patient treated with tofacitinib. These TCRs come from a human donor with alopecia areata.

The chain links TRBV6-6 to TRBJ1-5; D is unclear. The CDR3 runs to 15 residues. V gave up 7 bases and J gave up 4 bases, with 17 bases separating them. Per germline, CDR1 MNHNY and CDR2 SVGAGI (reference sequence). CDR3 nucleotide sequence: TGTGCCAGCACTAACCTGGCCAGCGGAAATCAGCCCCAGCATTTT. It encodes CASTNLASGNQPQHF.

This clone has just a few counts. The V and J genes are TRBV4-1 and TRBJ2-3; D may correspond to TRBD1 or TRBD2 (5 bases each). The V and J ends lost 4 bases and 3 bases respectively, with 11 bases between them. This CDR3 comprises 14 residues. CDR1 and CDR2 (germline): MGHRA, YSYEKL. The CDR3 bases are TGCGCCAGCAGCCCCCAGGGAGATACAGATACGCAGTATTTT. This translates into CASSPQGDTDTQYF.

This clone was seen a few times. The chain uses TRBV9 and TRBJ1-2; D remains unclear. The CDR3 has 17 residues. Germline CDR1 is SGDLS and CDR2 is YYNGEE. With 0 bases removed from V and 4 bases from J, the gap between germline ends came to 19 bases. This CDR3 is CASSVEGFEGSRYGYTF. CDR3 nucleotides: TGTGCCAGCAGCGTAGAAGGGTTCGAGGGTTCGCGCTATGGCTACACCTTC.

This sequence joins TRBV7-6 and TRBJ2-1; 7 nucleotides agree with TRBD2. Germline trimming cut 2 bases from V and 9 bases from J; bases unmatched to any gene: 10. The CDR3 covers 15 residues. Germline CDR1 is SGHVS and CDR2 is FNYEAQ. The CDR3 nucleotides read TGTGCCAGCAGCTTAAGTGGCGGGAGTAATCCTGAGCAGTTCTTC. It translates to CASSLSGGSNPEQFF.

The chain carries TRBV6-5 and TRBJ2-7, with D maybe TRBD2 (5 bases). V gave up 6 bases and J gave up 3 bases, with 18 bases separating them. CDR1 is MNHEY, CDR2 SVGAGI, per germline. The CDR3 spans 15 residues. DNA of the CDR3: TGTGCCAGCAGCCCTGTTGAAGCGGTCCACTACGAGCAGTACTTC. As protein: CASSPVEAVHYEQYF.